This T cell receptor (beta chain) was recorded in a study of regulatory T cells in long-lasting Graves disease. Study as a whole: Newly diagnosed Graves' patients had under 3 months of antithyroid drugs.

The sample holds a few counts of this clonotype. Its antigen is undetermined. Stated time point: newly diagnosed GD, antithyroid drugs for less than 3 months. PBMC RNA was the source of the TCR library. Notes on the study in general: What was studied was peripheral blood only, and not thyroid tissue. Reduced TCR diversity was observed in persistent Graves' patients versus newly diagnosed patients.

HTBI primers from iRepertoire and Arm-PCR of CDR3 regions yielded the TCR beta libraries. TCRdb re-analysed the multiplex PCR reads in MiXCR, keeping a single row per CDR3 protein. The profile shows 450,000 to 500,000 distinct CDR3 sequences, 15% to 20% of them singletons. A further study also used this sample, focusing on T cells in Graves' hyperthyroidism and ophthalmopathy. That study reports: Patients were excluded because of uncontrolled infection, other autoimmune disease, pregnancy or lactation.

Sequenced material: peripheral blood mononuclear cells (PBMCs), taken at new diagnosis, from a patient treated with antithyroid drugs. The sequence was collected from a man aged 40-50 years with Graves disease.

The DNA of the CDR3 is TGTGCCAGCAGCTTAGCCTTGACTAGCGGGAATTCCTACAATGAGCAGTTCTTC. Protein product: CASSLALTSGNSYNEQFF. The chain couples TRBV7-6 to TRBJ2-1; the match to TRBD2 covers 11 bases. V lost 0 bases and J lost 1; bases outside the gene matches: 5. This CDR3 spans 18 amino acids. CDR1 is SGHVS, CDR2 FNYEAQ, per germline. The full variable domain, in which reference TRBV7-6 and TRBJ2-1 provide the parts outside the CDR3, is GAGVSQSPRYKVTKRGQDVALRCDPISGHVSLYWYRQALGQGPEFLTYFNYEAQQDKSGLPNDRFSAERPEGSISTLTIQRTEQRDSAMYRCASSLALTSGNSYNEQFFGPGTRLTVL.